The clone carrying this T cell receptor beta chain was seen a few times. Its target is not known. The CDR3 totals 15 residues. Germline V CDR1 and CDR2: DFQATT, SNEGSKA (reference sequence). Trimming removed 3 bases from V and 5 bases from J; junction bases left unmatched: 9. Each CDR3 protein is one row after TCRdb ran MiXCR on the 5' RACE reads. Of approximately 500,000 distinct CDR3 sequences in the sample, roughly 26% were seen once. This sample stems from a study of identical twins. Study-level findings and limits: Carriage of fewer insertions was seen in abundant cord blood beta clonotypes, whereas memory repertoires showed none.

In addition, the sample was reused for a study of T cells expressing NK-cell markers. That work contributes: Dominant NKG2C+ clonotypes accounted for roughly 1.0-7.5% of CD8+ T cells in about six donors.

The clonotype was recovered from a young woman in good health. The gene calls are TRBV20-1 and TRBJ2-2, with 7 bases matching TRBD2. What was sequenced was CD4+ T cells sorted from blood. CDR3: CSASRAGAFTGELFF. CDR3 DNA sequence: TGCAGTGCTAGTCGTGCGGGAGCTTTTACCGGGGAGCTGTTTTTT.